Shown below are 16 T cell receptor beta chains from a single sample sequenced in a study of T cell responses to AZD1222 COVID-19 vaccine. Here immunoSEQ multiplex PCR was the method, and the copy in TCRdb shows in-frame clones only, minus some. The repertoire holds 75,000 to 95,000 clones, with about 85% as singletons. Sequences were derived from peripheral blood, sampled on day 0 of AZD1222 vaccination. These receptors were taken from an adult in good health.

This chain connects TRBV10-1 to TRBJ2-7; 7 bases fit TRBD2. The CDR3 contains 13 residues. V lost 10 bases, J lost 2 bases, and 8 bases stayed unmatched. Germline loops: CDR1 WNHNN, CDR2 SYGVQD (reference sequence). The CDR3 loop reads CAIRWGGPYEQYF. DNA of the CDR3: TGCGCCATCCGGTGGGGGGGACCCTACGAGCAGTACTTC.

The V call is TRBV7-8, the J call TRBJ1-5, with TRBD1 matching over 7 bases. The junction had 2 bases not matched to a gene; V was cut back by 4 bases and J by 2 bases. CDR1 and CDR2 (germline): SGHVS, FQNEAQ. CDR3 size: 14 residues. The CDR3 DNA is TGTGCCAGCAGCTCCGGGACAGGCAATCAGCCCCAGCATTTT. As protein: CASSSGTGNQPQHF.

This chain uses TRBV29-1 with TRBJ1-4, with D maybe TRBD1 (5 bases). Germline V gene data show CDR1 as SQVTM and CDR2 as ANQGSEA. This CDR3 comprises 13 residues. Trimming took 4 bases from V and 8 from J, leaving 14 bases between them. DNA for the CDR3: TGCAGCGTTGGACCCGGCAGGGCGGAAAAACTGTTTTTT. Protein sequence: CSVGPGRAEKLFF.

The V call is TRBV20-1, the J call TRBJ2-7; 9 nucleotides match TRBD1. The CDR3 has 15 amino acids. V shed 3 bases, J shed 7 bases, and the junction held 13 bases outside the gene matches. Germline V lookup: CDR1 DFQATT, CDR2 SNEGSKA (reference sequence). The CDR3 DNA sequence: TGCAGTGCTAGTGACTTAAGGACAGGGGCGCGTGAGCAGTACTTC. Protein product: CSASDLRTGAREQYF.

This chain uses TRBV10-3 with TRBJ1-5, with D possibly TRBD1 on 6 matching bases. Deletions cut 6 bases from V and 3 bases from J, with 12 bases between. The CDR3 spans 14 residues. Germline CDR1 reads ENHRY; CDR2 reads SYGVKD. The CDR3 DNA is TGTGCCATCAGCGGCAGGGGAGACAATCAGCCCCAGCATTTT. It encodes CAISGRGDNQPQHF.

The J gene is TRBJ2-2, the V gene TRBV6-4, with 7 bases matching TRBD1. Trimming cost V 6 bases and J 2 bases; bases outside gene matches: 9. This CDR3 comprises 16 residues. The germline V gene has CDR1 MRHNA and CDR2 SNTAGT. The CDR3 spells CASSENRGTNTGELFF. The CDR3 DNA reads TGTGCCAGCAGCGAAAACAGGGGCACAAACACCGGGGAGCTGTTTTTT.

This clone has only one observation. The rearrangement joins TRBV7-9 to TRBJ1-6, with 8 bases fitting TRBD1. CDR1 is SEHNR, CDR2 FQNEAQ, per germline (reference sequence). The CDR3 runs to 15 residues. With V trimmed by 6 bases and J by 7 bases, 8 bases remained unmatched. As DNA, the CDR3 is TGTGCCAGCAGTCGGGGGAGGACAGGGAATTCACCCCTCCACTTT. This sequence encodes CASSRGRTGNSPLHF.

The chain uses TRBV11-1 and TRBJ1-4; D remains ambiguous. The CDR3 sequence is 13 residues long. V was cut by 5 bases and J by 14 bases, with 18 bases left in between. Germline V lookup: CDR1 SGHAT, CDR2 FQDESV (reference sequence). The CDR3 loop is CASSAEEGGWLFF. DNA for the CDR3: TGTGCCAGCAGCGCCGAGGAGGGAGGTTGGCTGTTTTTT.

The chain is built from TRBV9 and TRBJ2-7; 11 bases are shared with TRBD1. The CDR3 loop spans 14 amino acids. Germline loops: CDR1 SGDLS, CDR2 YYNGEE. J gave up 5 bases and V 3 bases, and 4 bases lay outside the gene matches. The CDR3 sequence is CASSGDRGSDEQYF. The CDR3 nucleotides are TGTGCCAGCAGCGGGGACAGGGGGAGCGACGAGCAGTACTTC.

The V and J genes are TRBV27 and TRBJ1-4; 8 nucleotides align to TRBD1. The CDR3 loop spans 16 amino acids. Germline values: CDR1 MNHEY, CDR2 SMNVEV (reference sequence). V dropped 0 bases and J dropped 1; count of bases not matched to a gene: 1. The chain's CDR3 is CASSLSGQGTNEKLFF. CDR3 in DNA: TGTGCCAGCAGTTTATCCGGACAGGGAACTAATGAAAAACTGTTTTTT.

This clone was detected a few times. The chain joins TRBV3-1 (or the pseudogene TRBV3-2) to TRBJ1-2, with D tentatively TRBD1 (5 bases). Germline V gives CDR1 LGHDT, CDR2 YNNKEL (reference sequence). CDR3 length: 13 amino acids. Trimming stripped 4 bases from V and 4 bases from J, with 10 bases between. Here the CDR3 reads CASSRMGPYGYTF. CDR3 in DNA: TGTGCCAGCAGCCGGATGGGGCCCTATGGCTACACCTTC.

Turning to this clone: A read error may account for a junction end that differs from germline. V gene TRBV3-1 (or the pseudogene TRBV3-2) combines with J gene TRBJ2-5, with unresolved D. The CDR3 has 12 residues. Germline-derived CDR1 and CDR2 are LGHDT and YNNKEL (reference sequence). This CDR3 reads CASSLQREIQYF. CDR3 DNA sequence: TGTGCCAGCAGCCTCCAAAGAGAGATCCAGTACTTC.

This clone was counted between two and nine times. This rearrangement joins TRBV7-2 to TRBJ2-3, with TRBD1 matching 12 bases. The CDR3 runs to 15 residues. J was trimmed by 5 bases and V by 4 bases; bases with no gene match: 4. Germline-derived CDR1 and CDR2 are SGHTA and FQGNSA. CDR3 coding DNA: TGTGCCAGCAGCTCGGGACAGGGGGCAATAGATACGCAGTATTTT. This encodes CASSSGQGAIDTQYF.

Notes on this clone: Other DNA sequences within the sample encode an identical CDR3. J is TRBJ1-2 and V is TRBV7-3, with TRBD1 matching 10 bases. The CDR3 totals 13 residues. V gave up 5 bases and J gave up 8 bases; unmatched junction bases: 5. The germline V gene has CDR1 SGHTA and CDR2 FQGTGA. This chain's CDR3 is CASSPGQGRGYTF. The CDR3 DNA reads TGTGCCAGCAGCCCGGGACAGGGGCGAGGCTACACCTTC.

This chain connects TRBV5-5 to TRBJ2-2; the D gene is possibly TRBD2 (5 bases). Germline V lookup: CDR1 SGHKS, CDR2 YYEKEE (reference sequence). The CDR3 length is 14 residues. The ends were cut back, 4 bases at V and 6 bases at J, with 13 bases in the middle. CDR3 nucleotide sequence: TGTGCCAGCAGCGCCCGGCCCGGGGCCGGGGAGCTGTTTTTT. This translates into CASSARPGAGELFF.

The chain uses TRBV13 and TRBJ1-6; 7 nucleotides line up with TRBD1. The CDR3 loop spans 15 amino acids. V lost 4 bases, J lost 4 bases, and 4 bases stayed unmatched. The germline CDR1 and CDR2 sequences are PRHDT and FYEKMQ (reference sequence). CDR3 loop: CASSSKQGYNSPLHF. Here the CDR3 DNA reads TGTGCCAGCAGCTCGAAACAGGGGTATAATTCACCCCTCCACTTT.